This T cell receptor beta chain was identified in a study of beta chain features in type 1 diabetes. Averaging approximately 0.11 L, one heparinised blood draw was given by each donor. This clone was detected a few times. What it recognizes is unknown. Study-wide results and caveats: Moderate yet significant TCRB CDR3 shortening was seen in Type 1 diabetes patients in all four CD4+ subsets. Still unanswered here is whether HLA type influences TCRB rearrangement. Patients showed naive, central memory and Treg TCRB repertoires that appeared more similar than those of healthy donors.

Germline V CDR1 and CDR2: SGHTA, FQGNSA. With 8 bases clipped from V and 0 bases from J, the junction kept 4 bases outside the gene matches. The CDR3 loop spans 13 amino acids. The investigators reverse transcribed all of the isolated RNA, so they sequenced expressed TCRB transcripts. The table came from immunoSEQ multiplex PCR; TCRdb's copy has only in-frame clones and leaves some out. The table includes some 150,000 clones, around 10% detected once. Sequencing was performed on central memory CD4+ T cells from blood. This sequence joins TRBV7-2 and TRBJ2-7, with 7 bases that match TRBD1. The TCR originated in a man between 18 and 29 years old in good health. The CDR3 sequence: CASWDRDSYEQYF. The CDR3 DNA reads as TGTGCCAGCTGGGACAGAGACTCCTACGAGCAGTACTTC.